The 24 T cell receptor beta chains reported below all come from one sample, sequenced in a study of blood T cell repertoires in COVID-19. Here immunoSEQ multiplex PCR was the method, and the copy in TCRdb shows in-frame clones only, minus some. The table includes about 340,000 clones, roughly 90% detected once. Source material: peripheral blood. The receptors shown here come from a woman aged 55-70 years with COVID-19, enrolled during active disease.

The rearrangement links TRBV30 to TRBJ1-1; maybe TRBD1 (6 bases). Trimming cost V 3 bases and J 2 bases, with 10 bases left between them. The CDR3 is 13 amino acids. Germline V gene lookup returns CDR1 GTSNPN and CDR2 SVGIG (reference sequence). This chain's CDR3 is CAWRTGQNTEAFF. CDR3 coding DNA: TGTGCCTGGAGGACGGGACAAAACACTGAAGCTTTCTTT. Supplemented by reference TRBV30 and TRBJ1-1, the full variable domain reads SQTIHQWPATLVQPVGSPLSLECTVEGTSNPNLYWYRQAAGRGLQLLFYSVGIGQISSEVPQNLSASRPQDRQFILSSKKLLLSDSGFYLCAWRTGQNTEAFFGQGTRLTVV.

This clone was counted ten times or more. This sample includes further DNA sequences coding for the same CDR3. The V gene is TRBV4-1, the J gene TRBJ2-1; 8 bases are shared with TRBD2. V shed 0 bases and J 4 bases; nucleotides not matched to a gene: 8. The CDR3 covers 17 residues. Germline values: CDR1 MGHRA, CDR2 YSYEKL. In DNA, the CDR3 is TGCGCCAGCAGCCAAGATAGGCGCGGGGGGCTTTACAATGAGCAGTTCTTC. Its protein is CASSQDRRGGLYNEQFF.

J is TRBJ2-3 and V is TRBV10-3; 9 bases are a match to TRBD2. The germline CDR1 and CDR2 sequences are ENHRY and SYGVKD. The V gene end was trimmed by 6 bases and the J gene end by 2 bases; junction bases not matched to a gene: 3. This CDR3 is 14 amino acids long. In nucleotides, the CDR3 is TGTGCCATCAGAAGCGGGGGGCTCACAGATACGCAGTATTTT. Encoded protein: CAIRSGGLTDTQYF.

The chain couples TRBV11-2 to TRBJ2-7; TRBD2 matches 7 bases. Germline V lookup: CDR1 SGHAT, CDR2 FQNNGV. The CDR3 has 17 residues. The V segment lost 4 bases and the J segment 3 bases; nucleotides outside the gene matches: 15. CDR3 coding DNA: TGTGCCAGCAGCTCCAACGCGGGGAGGGGATTTTACTACGAGCAGTACTTC. Translation gives CASSSNAGRGFYYEQYF.

This chain connects TRBV27 to TRBJ1-2; 7 positions match TRBD1. The germline V gene encodes CDR1 MNHEY and CDR2 SMNVEV (reference sequence). The CDR3 runs to 15 residues. The V segment lost 7 bases and the J segment 1 base; nucleotides outside the gene matches: 9. The CDR3 loop reads CASTPDRALNYGYTF. CDR3 nucleotides: TGTGCCAGCACCCCTGACAGGGCCCTTAACTATGGCTACACCTTC.

The chain links TRBV9 to TRBJ1-1; no firm D call. Trimming took 6 bases from V and 1 from J, leaving 13 bases between them. The CDR3 sequence is 14 residues long. In germline, CDR1 is SGDLS, CDR2 YYNGEE. The CDR3 loop is CASTEGRGNTEAFF. Written as DNA, the CDR3 is TGTGCCAGCACCGAAGGGCGGGGGAACACTGAAGCTTTCTTT.

CDR3 sequence: CASSSRQGNYGYTF. CDR3 DNA sequence: TGTGCCAGCAGCTCCCGACAGGGGAACTATGGCTACACCTTC. The chain employs TRBV5-4 and TRBJ1-2, with 8 bases matching TRBD1. V trimming: 3 bases; J trimming: 2 bases; junction bases outside the gene matches: 3. The CDR3 is made up of 14 amino acids. CDR1 is SGHNT and CDR2 is YYREEE in the germline V gene (reference sequence). Variable domain in full (rest from reference TRBV5-4 and TRBJ1-2): ETGVTQSPTHLIKTRGQQVTLRCSSQSGHNTVSWYQQALGQGPQFIFQYYREEENGRGNFPPRFSGLQFPNYSSELNVNALELDDSALYLCASSSRQGNYGYTFGSGTRLTVV.

This sequence joins TRBV6-2 or TRBV6-3 and TRBJ1-6; D gene unclear. This CDR3 has 14 residues. Germline CDR1 is MNHEY and CDR2 is SVGEGT. V dropped 5 bases and J dropped 5 bases, with 10 bases sitting between them. CDR3 region: CASSRPPNNSPLHF. Written as DNA, the CDR3 is TGTGCCAGCAGTCGCCCACCTAATAATTCACCCCTCCACTTT.

This sequence joins TRBV6-5 and TRBJ2-7; D is undetermined. The CDR3 spans 15 residues. Trimming stripped 2 bases from V and 5 bases from J, with 16 bases between. CDR1 and CDR2 from the germline V gene are MNHEY and SVGAGI. The CDR3 DNA reads as TGTGCCAGCAGTTACACACACAGACCTCCCCACGAGCAGTACTTC. It specifies CASSYTHRPPHEQYF.

The chain employs TRBV28 and TRBJ1-1; D call uncertain. The V end lost 3 bases, the J end lost 1 base, and 12 bases lay between the germline ends. Per germline, CDR1 MDHEN and CDR2 SYDVKM. The CDR3 runs to 15 residues. The CDR3 DNA is TGTGCCAGCAGTTTCCCCGGCGGAGCGAACACTGAAGCTTTCTTT. Translation gives CASSFPGGANTEAFF.

The chain combines TRBV28 with TRBJ2-6; the D gene is possibly TRBD1 (6 bases). CDR1 and CDR2 (germline): MDHEN, SYDVKM. V was trimmed by 6 bases and J by 4 bases, leaving 19 bases between them. The CDR3 contains 17 residues. CDR3 in amino acids: CASSQTGLGDGANVLTF. The CDR3 coding sequence is TGTGCCAGCAGCCAAACAGGGCTCGGAGACGGGGCCAACGTCCTGACTTTC.

This CDR3 is CASSGLAGGPQYF. The CDR3 nucleotides are TGTGCCAGTAGTGGACTAGCGGGGGGGCCCCAGTACTTC. The chain uses TRBV19 and TRBJ2-5; the match to TRBD2 covers 15 bases. Germline assignment: CDR1 LNHDA and CDR2 SQIVND (reference sequence). V lost 5 bases, J lost 9 bases, and 1 base stayed unmatched. The CDR3 has 13 residues. The entire variable domain, with the rest obtained from reference TRBV19 and TRBJ2-5, is as follows: DGGITQSPKYLFRKEGQNVTLSCEQNLNHDAMYWYRQDPGQGLRLIYYSQIVNDFQKGDIAEGYSVSREKKESFPLTVTSAQKNPTAFYLCASSGLAGGPQYFGPGTRLLVL.

The rearrangement uses TRBV18 and TRBJ2-5; 7 bases fit TRBD1. Germline CDR1 reads KGHSH; CDR2 reads LQKENI. The ends lost 3 bases at V and 11 bases at J; junction bases unmatched: 6. CDR3 length equals 12 residues. The CDR3 sequence: CASSPLGTVQYF. CDR3 nucleotides: TGTGCCAGCTCACCGTTAGGGACAGTTCAGTACTTC.

This chain connects TRBV7-9 to TRBJ2-5; D is perhaps TRBD1 (5 bases). The CDR3 loop spans 13 amino acids. CDR1 and CDR2 (germline): SEHNR, FQNEAQ (reference sequence). Trimming removed 6 bases from V and 0 bases from J, with 8 bases in between. The CDR3 nucleotides read TGTGCCAGCAGGCAGGGTTACCAAGAGACCCAGTACTTC. Protein sequence: CASRQGYQETQYF.

CDR3 amino acids: CASSSPRGMNTEAFF. The CDR3 DNA follows: TGTGCCAGCAGCTCTCCCAGGGGCATGAACACTGAAGCTTTCTTT. This rearrangement joins TRBV11-3 to TRBJ1-1; D is possibly TRBD1 (6 bases). V lost 4 bases and J lost 0, with 12 bases in between. There are 15 residues in the CDR3. The germline V gene has CDR1 SGHNT and CDR2 YENEEA.

Remarks on this clone: The sample carries other DNA sequences with the same CDR3. This sequence joins TRBV11-2 and TRBJ1-2, with D perhaps TRBD1 (6 bases). The germline CDR1 and CDR2 sequences are SGHAT and FQNNGV. CDR3 length equals 13 residues. V was trimmed by 5 bases and J by 5 bases, leaving 12 bases between them. The CDR3 DNA is TGTGCCAGCAGCATTATGACAGGATATGGCTACACCTTC. This gives the protein CASSIMTGYGYTF.

The chain uses TRBV5-4 and TRBJ2-1, with 14 bases identical to TRBD2. The CDR3 sequence is 16 residues long. The germline CDR1 and CDR2 sequences are SGHNT and YYREEE (reference sequence). J gave up 7 bases and V 0 bases, and 3 bases lay outside the gene matches. CDR3: CASSLGLAGGENEQFF. CDR3 nucleotides: TGTGCCAGCAGCTTGGGACTAGCGGGGGGGGAGAATGAGCAGTTCTTC.

The chain joins TRBV9 to TRBJ2-3, with 12 bases aligning to TRBD1. CDR1 SGDLS and CDR2 YYNGEE come from the germline V gene. J gave up 8 bases and V 4 bases, and 11 bases lay outside the gene matches. The CDR3 has 16 amino acids. CDR3 sequence: CASSYARDRGHITQYF. The DNA for the CDR3 is TGTGCCAGCAGCTATGCCCGGGACAGGGGGCATATTACGCAGTATTTT.

The chain couples TRBV5-1 to TRBJ2-7, with 7 bases fitting TRBD2. This CDR3 is 15 amino acids long. The V gene's germline CDR1 is SGHRS and CDR2 YFSETQ. V was pared by 2 bases and J by 3 bases, with 8 bases of the junction left unmatched. The CDR3: CASSFDGEGFYEQYF. In DNA form, the CDR3 reads TGCGCCAGCAGCTTCGACGGGGAGGGCTTCTACGAGCAGTACTTC.

V gene TRBV30 combines with J gene TRBJ2-7, with D tentatively TRBD1 (5 bases). The germline V and J ends were trimmed by 2 bases and 2 bases, with 13 bases remaining between them. CDR1 and CDR2 (germline): GTSNPN, SVGIG (reference sequence). The CDR3 sequence is 14 residues long. The CDR3 here is CAWSRQGKTYEQYF. The CDR3 nucleotides are TGTGCCTGGAGTAGGCAGGGCAAGACCTACGAGCAGTACTTC.

The chain has TRBV18 and TRBJ1-2; TRBD1 might be the D (6 bases). V lost 4 bases, J lost 3 bases, and 12 bases lay in between. This CDR3 spans 14 amino acids. Germline CDR1 reads KGHSH; CDR2 reads LQKENI. CDR3 DNA: TGTGCCAGCTCACTCTATTCAGGGGACTATGGCTACACCTTC. Encoded protein: CASSLYSGDYGYTF. The full variable domain, in which reference TRBV18 and TRBJ1-2 provide the parts outside the CDR3, is NAGVMQNPRHLVRRRGQEARLRCSPMKGHSHVYWYRQLPEEGLKFMVYLQKENIIDESGMPKERFSAEFPKEGPSILRIQQVVRGDSAAYFCASSLYSGDYGYTFGSGTRLTVV.

The genes are TRBV4-2 and TRBJ2-7; TRBD2 might be the D (5 bases). This CDR3 is built from 14 residues. Germline V gene sequence: CDR1 LGHNA, CDR2 YNFKEQ. Between the trimmed V and J ends, which lost 1 base and 6 bases, there was a span of 13 bases. The CDR3 loop is CASSQGRLSGEQYF. The DNA of the CDR3 is TGTGCCAGCAGCCAAGGGAGGTTAAGTGGCGAGCAGTACTTC.

The V and J genes are TRBV7-3 and TRBJ2-3; 7 bases are a match to TRBD2. Unmatched junction bases numbered 7, after V lost 5 bases and J lost 2 bases. The CDR3 spans 15 residues. CDR1 SGHTA and CDR2 FQGTGA come from the germline V gene. CDR3: CASSPRGETTDTQYF. DNA for the CDR3: TGTGCCAGCAGCCCCCGGGGGGAGACCACAGATACGCAGTATTTT.

The chain uses TRBV6-2 or TRBV6-3 and TRBJ2-5; D is unclear. CDR1 is MNHEY, CDR2 SVGEGT, per germline. The CDR3 sequence is 13 residues long. Trimming cost V 2 bases and J 7 bases, with 11 bases left between them. The CDR3 DNA reads TGTGCCAGCAGTTACGCGGCCCCCGGGACCCAGTACTTC. Translating it yields CASSYAAPGTQYF.